This T cell receptor beta chain was identified in a study of blood T cells in healthy people across ages. Study results and limitations: As age increased, TCR beta diversity per million T cells fell in a roughly linear fashion.

Looked up from germline, CDR1 is MNHNS and CDR2 is SASEGT. V dropped 0 bases and J dropped 4 bases, with 6 bases sitting between them. The CDR3 has 14 residues. A sample-barcoded 5' primer and a J-beta primer mix were used in a second PCR of roughly 6 to 11 cycles. TCRdb re-called the 5' RACE reads with MiXCR, one entry per CDR3 protein. The sample gives about 1.6 million distinct CDR3 sequences, roughly 30% of which show up once; around 10% is in the top ten. This clonotype was seen at least ten times. Antigen specificity is unknown. V and J are TRBV6-1 and TRBJ1-4; D unclear. This TCR came from a woman under 40 in good health. The sample taken for sequencing was blood. CDR3 in amino acids: CASSEAYGNEKLFF. The CDR3 DNA follows: TGTGCCAGCAGTGAAGCTTACGGTAATGAAAAACTGTTTTTT.